This T cell receptor beta chain appears in the sequencing data of a study of T-cell memory formation after mild COVID-19. MiXCR, applied by TCRdb to the 5' RACE reads, yields one record per CDR3 protein. Altogether roughly 560,000 distinct CDR3 sequences are present, roughly 20% being singletons, with the ten largest covering under 15%. Comment on this clonotype: What it recognizes is unknown.

V dropped 0 bases and J dropped 4; count of bases not matched to a gene: 4. This CDR3 spans 15 amino acids. Germline CDR1 reads SQVTM; CDR2 reads ANQGSEA. Notes on the study in general: Memory sampled before infection contained some responding clones, suggesting cross-reactive memory joined. From day 15 to 85, contracting clones were balanced between CD4 and CD8, whereas later expanders leaned toward CD4+.

V and J are TRBV29-1 and TRBJ1-2; 11 nucleotides agree with TRBD1. What was sequenced was PBMCs or a T cell subset sorted from them (not recorded which). This TCR was recovered from an adult woman who had mild COVID-19 (a few samples of this study predate the infection). Cell type and time point are not known. The chain's CDR3 is CSVEDTGQGVYGYTF. The DNA for the CDR3 is TGCAGCGTTGAAGATACGGGACAGGGGGTCTATGGCTACACCTTC.